The 17 T cell receptor beta chains below all came from one sample that was sequenced in a study of cytomegalovirus exposure and HLA in healthy donors. The PCR ran on 60 Vbeta and 13 Jbeta primers. Sequencing was performed with immunoSEQ multiplex PCR; in TCRdb, only in-frame clones are kept and a portion is missing. The repertoire table contains about 120,000 clones. Sequenced input: PBMCs. Receptor source: a man aged 35 to 55 in good health and CMV-seropositive.

The chain joins TRBV10-3 to TRBJ1-2; a possible D gene is TRBD1 (5 bases). This CDR3 spans 16 amino acids. Germline assignment: CDR1 ENHRY and CDR2 SYGVKD. With 5 bases removed from V and 7 bases from J, the gap between germline ends came to 23 bases. CDR3: CAISKEGQGMMSGYTF. The CDR3 DNA sequence: TGTGCCATCAGTAAGGAAGGGCAGGGCATGATGTCTGGCTACACCTTC.

This chain connects TRBV7-9 to TRBJ2-5; the D gene is possibly TRBD2 (8 bases). Trimming pared 2 bases from V and 7 bases from J, leaving 29 bases between. The CDR3 loop spans 19 amino acids. Germline V gene lookup returns CDR1 SEHNR and CDR2 FQNEAQ (reference sequence). The CDR3 region is CASSLNRGSGLVARGTQYF. CDR3 sequence (DNA): TGTGCCAGCAGCTTAAACAGGGGATCGGGACTAGTAGCAAGAGGGACCCAGTACTTC. Supplemented by reference TRBV7-9 and TRBJ2-5, the full variable domain reads DTGVSQNPRHKITKRGQNVTFRCDPISEHNRLYWYRQTLGQGPEFLTYFQNEAQLEKSRLLSDRFSAERPKGSFSTLEIQRTEQGDSAMYLCASSLNRGSGLVARGTQYFGPGTRLLVL.

The V gene is TRBV7-2, the J gene TRBJ2-1, with D possibly TRBD1 on 6 matching bases. Trimming took 1 base from V and 0 from J, leaving 10 bases between them. The germline V gene encodes CDR1 SGHTA and CDR2 FQGNSA. The CDR3 totals 16 residues. The CDR3 loop reads CASSLEGDPSYNEQFF. As DNA, the CDR3 is TGTGCCAGCAGCTTAGAGGGGGACCCCTCCTACAATGAGCAGTTCTTC.

The chain links TRBV7-2 to TRBJ2-7, with no clear D. Germline CDR1 SGHTA, CDR2 FQGNSA. The CDR3 runs to 12 residues. V lost 5 bases and J 4 bases, leaving 9 bases between the germline ends. As DNA, the CDR3 is TGTGCCAGCAGCCCCTCGTATTACGAGCAGTACTTC. Encoded protein: CASSPSYYEQYF.

Measured by frequency, this clone is large (0.1 to 1%). CDR3 DNA: TGTGCCAGCAGTAACGGAGCGGGAACCCTCACAGATACGCAGTATTTT. Translating gives CASSNGAGTLTDTQYF. The rearrangement joins TRBV7-9 to TRBJ2-3; the match to TRBD2 covers 7 bases. The CDR3 runs to 16 residues. Per the germline V gene, CDR1 is SEHNR and CDR2 is FQNEAQ (reference sequence). The J segment lost 2 bases and the V segment lost 6 bases, leaving 11 bases of the junction unmatched.

The rearrangement joins TRBV5-4 to TRBJ2-3, with 7 bases lining up with TRBD1. Germline V gives CDR1 SGHNT, CDR2 YYREEE (reference sequence). V shed 3 bases, J shed 4 bases, and the junction held 11 bases outside the gene matches. CDR3 length equals 16 residues. This chain's CDR3 is CASSSRQGVVSDTQYF. The CDR3 DNA is TGTGCCAGCAGCTCAAGACAGGGAGTTGTGTCAGATACGCAGTATTTT.

The rearrangement joins TRBV30 to TRBJ1-2, with D perhaps matching TRBD1 (6 bases). The CDR3 is 16 amino acids. V lost 2 bases to trimming and J lost 3 bases, with 19 bases between them. The germline V gene encodes CDR1 GTSNPN and CDR2 SVGIG (reference sequence). The CDR3 coding sequence is TGTGCCTGGAGTTATCTGAAACAGGGTTCGGACTATGGCTACACCTTC. Residues: CAWSYLKQGSDYGYTF. Full variable domain (missing parts from reference TRBV30 and TRBJ1-2): SQTIHQWPATLVQPVGSPLSLECTVEGTSNPNLYWYRQAAGRGLQLLFYSVGIGQISSEVPQNLSASRPQDRQFILSSKKLLLSDSGFYLCAWSYLKQGSDYGYTFGSGTRLTVV.

This chain uses TRBV6-1 with TRBJ1-2; D gene unclear. Trimming took off 4 bases at V and 0 bases at J, with 12 bases between the two ends. This CDR3 spans 15 amino acids. Germline CDR1 and CDR2: MNHNS and SASEGT. The CDR3 loop reads CASSGLTYPNYGYTF. CDR3 in DNA: TGTGCCAGCAGTGGATTAACCTACCCTAACTATGGCTACACCTTC.

The chain combines TRBV5-4 with TRBJ2-3; 9 bases line up with TRBD2. This CDR3 spans 18 amino acids. V trimming: 2 bases; J trimming: 4 bases; junction bases outside the gene matches: 14. The germline CDR1 and CDR2 sequences are SGHNT and YYREEE (reference sequence). Written as DNA, the CDR3 is TGTGCCAGCAGCTTAAAAAGCGGGAGGAGGAATTCCCCAGATACGCAGTATTTT. Translation: CASSLKSGRRNSPDTQYF.

This chain joins TRBV11-2 and TRBJ2-7; maybe TRBD2 (6 bases). Trimming pared 5 bases from V and 5 bases from J, leaving 19 bases between. Per the germline V gene, CDR1 is SGHAT and CDR2 is FQNNGV. This CDR3 region has 15 residues. The CDR3 sequence is CASSPIRDWRNEQYF. Written as DNA, the CDR3 is TGTGCCAGCAGCCCCATCCGGGACTGGAGAAACGAGCAGTACTTC.

This sequence joins TRBV27 and TRBJ2-1; D is ambiguous. CDR1 is MNHEY, CDR2 SMNVEV, per germline (reference sequence). The V and J ends lost 0 bases and 9 bases respectively, with 12 bases between them. The CDR3 totals 14 residues. CDR3 in DNA: TGTGCCAGCAGTTTATCACAGACGATGGGTGAGCAGTTCTTC. Amino acid sequence: CASSLSQTMGEQFF.

As DNA, the CDR3 is TGTGCCAGCAGTGACTCTAGCGGCTCCTACAATGAGCAGTTCTTC. It encodes CASSDSSGSYNEQFF. The chain uses TRBV6-4 and TRBJ2-1, with D possibly TRBD2 on 6 matching bases. With 0 bases removed from V and 0 bases from J, the gap between germline ends came to 6 bases. This CDR3 has 15 residues. Per germline, CDR1 MRHNA and CDR2 SNTAGT.

The genes are TRBV10-1 and TRBJ2-2; 8 bases align to TRBD2. The CDR3 has 19 residues. Germline V gene data show CDR1 as WNHNN and CDR2 as SYGVQD (reference sequence). J lost 4 bases, V lost 0 bases, and 13 bases had no gene match. As DNA, the CDR3 is TGCGCCAGCAGTGAGTCGGGGCTAGCGGGCTTTGAAGGCACCGGGGAGCTGTTTTTT. It specifies CASSESGLAGFEGTGELFF.

This chain uses TRBV30 with TRBJ2-3, with TRBD2 matching over 13 bases. The CDR3 runs 15 residues. Germline loops: CDR1 GTSNPN, CDR2 SVGIG (reference sequence). V dropped 3 bases and J dropped 4; count of bases not matched to a gene: 4. CDR3 sequence reads: CAWRRTSGSADTQYF. CDR3 coding DNA: TGTGCCTGGAGACGGACTAGCGGGAGCGCAGATACGCAGTATTTT.

This chain connects TRBV5-8 to TRBJ2-7; 14 positions match TRBD2. V dropped 4 bases and J dropped 0; count of bases not matched to a gene: 9. CDR1 is SGHTS, CDR2 YDEGEE, per germline. The CDR3 sequence is 18 residues long. This CDR3 is CASSNLGLAGVYSYEQYF. The DNA for the CDR3 is TGTGCCAGCAGCAACCTGGGACTAGCGGGAGTGTACTCCTACGAGCAGTACTTC.

The genes are TRBV18 and TRBJ2-7; tentative D call: TRBD2 (5 bases). This CDR3 region has 16 residues. The germline CDR1 and CDR2 sequences are KGHSH and LQKENI. V lost 3 bases to trimming and J lost 0 bases, with 15 bases between them. This CDR3 reads CASSPGLRADSYEQYF. Written as DNA, the CDR3 is TGTGCCAGCTCACCGGGTTTGAGGGCAGACTCCTACGAGCAGTACTTC.

The chain combines TRBV12-5 with TRBJ1-5, with TRBD1 as a possible D gene (6 bases). The CDR3 consists of 15 residues. In germline, CDR1 is LGHNT, CDR2 FRNRAP. The V end lost 3 bases, the J end lost 0 bases, and 9 bases lay between the germline ends. CDR3 in amino acids: CASGFNRDSNQPQHF. The CDR3 DNA reads TGTGCTAGTGGTTTCAACAGGGATAGCAATCAGCCCCAGCATTTT. The full variable domain, its missing parts supplied by reference TRBV12-5 and TRBJ1-5, is DARVTQTPRHKVTEMGQEVTMRCQPILGHNTVFWYRQTMMQGLELLAYFRNRAPLDDSGMPKDRFSAEMPDATLATLKIQPSEPRDSAVYFCASGFNRDSNQPQHFGDGTRLSIL.